This entry describes one T cell receptor beta chain. The source of the sample is a study of tumor T cells in aggressive B-cell lymphoma. Germline CDR1 and CDR2: KGHSH and LQKENI. The ends lost 6 bases at V and 3 bases at J; junction bases unmatched: 5. The CDR3 runs 14 residues. Measured with immunoSEQ multiplex PCR; TCRdb has only the in-frame clones, and not every one. Here the sample spans about 6,600 clones, around 90% being singletons. This sequence originates from an adult with diffuse large B cell lymphoma. Some clones in this sample may be carry-over from other donors' samples. V is TRBV18 and J is TRBJ1-2; 9 nucleotides match TRBD1. Sequenced input: tumor tissue. CDR3 amino acids: CASSRTGVDYGYTF. The CDR3 bases are TGTGCCAGCTCGAGGACAGGGGTGGACTATGGCTACACCTTC.